Listed here are 14 T cell receptor beta chains from one sample, sequenced in a study of shared clonotypes between healthy human individuals. Profiled with immunoSEQ multiplex PCR; TCRdb holds only in-frame clones, not every one. Of some 380,000 clones in the sample, roughly 96% were seen once. The sequenced sample consisted of memory CD8+ T cells sorted from blood. Subset defined: CD45RO+ cells pooled with CCR7-negative TemRA cells. The source is a man aged 30 to 45 in good health.

In the case of this clone: Other nucleotide sequences in the sample specify the same CDR3. The gene calls are TRBV27 and TRBJ2-7; 13 nucleotides align to TRBD2. The germline gives CDR1 MNHEY, CDR2 SMNVEV (reference sequence). V trimming: 6 bases; J trimming: 4 bases; junction bases outside the gene matches: 6. The CDR3 is 15 residues long. The CDR3 sequence is CASSPGLAGAYEQYF. CDR3 bases: TGTGCCAGCAGCCCAGGACTAGCGGGGGCATACGAGCAGTACTTC.

This chain links TRBV10-1 with TRBJ2-7, with TRBD2 matching 10 bases. The germline gives CDR1 WNHNN, CDR2 SYGVQD (reference sequence). V was clipped by 2 bases and J by 3 bases; unmatched bases: 4. This CDR3 is built from 15 residues. The CDR3 DNA follows: TGCGCCAGCAGTGAGGCTAGCGGGAGCTTCTACGAGCAGTACTTC. This sequence encodes CASSEASGSFYEQYF.

As regards this clone: The final CDR3 position lacks the conserved phenylalanine or tryptophan, pointing to a likely read error. The DNA is omitted, as the CDR3 cannot be located on it reliably, and the CDR3 follows TCRdb's listing. V usage is TRBV6-5 and J usage is TRBJ2-7; the table calls TRBD1, which could not be checked here. The germline V gene has CDR1 MNHEY and CDR2 SVGAGI. The CDR3 spans 14 amino acids, including both terminal residues. The CDR3: CASSYSSLGQPPTY.

The chain couples TRBV9 to TRBJ1-1; no clear D. The germline V and J ends were trimmed by 0 bases and 1 base, with 7 bases remaining between them. CDR1 is SGDLS and CDR2 is YYNGEE in the germline V gene. The CDR3 runs 14 residues. CDR3 in amino acids: CASSVALGNTEAFF. The DNA for the CDR3 is TGTGCCAGCAGCGTAGCTCTGGGGAACACTGAAGCTTTCTTT. Based on the CDR3 plus reference TRBV9 and TRBJ1-1, the full variable domain is DSGVTQTPKHLITATGQRVTLRCSPRSGDLSVYWYQQSLDQGLQFLIQYYNGEERAKGNILERFSAQQFPDLHSELNLSSLELGDSALYFCASSVALGNTEAFFGQGTRLTVV.

The genes are TRBV6-1 and TRBJ2-7; TRBD2 agrees at 7 bases. The CDR3 length is 15 residues. CDR1 is MNHNS, CDR2 SASEGT, per germline. J was trimmed by 3 bases and V by 8 bases; bases with no gene match: 13. CDR3 sequence reads: CASASRGREGYEQYF. DNA of the CDR3: TGTGCCAGCGCCAGTAGGGGCAGGGAGGGCTACGAGCAGTACTTC.

The V gene is TRBV6-1, the J gene TRBJ1-5; TRBD1 might be the D (5 bases). The V gene lost 4 bases and the J gene lost 3 bases, with 13 bases spanning the gap. Germline CDR1 MNHNS, CDR2 SASEGT. The CDR3 extends over 15 amino acids. The chain's CDR3 is CASSVGGTDNQPQHF. CDR3 sequence (DNA): TGTGCCAGCAGTGTTGGGGGTACGGACAATCAGCCCCAGCATTTT.

The CDR3 spells CASSQGPAGQNTGELFF. DNA of the CDR3: TGCGCCAGCAGCCAAGGTCCGGCGGGACAGAACACCGGGGAGCTGTTTTTT. The V and J genes are TRBV4-1 and TRBJ2-2; D might be TRBD1 or TRBD2, each matching 6 bases. Looked up from germline, CDR1 is MGHRA and CDR2 is YSYEKL. V dropped 1 base and J dropped 1 base, with 13 bases sitting between them. CDR3 size: 17 residues.

V is TRBV19 and J is TRBJ1-1; TRBD1 aligns across 8 bases. Trimming took 11 bases from V and 11 from J; bases not matched to a gene: 19. The CDR3 is 14 amino acids. Germline lookup yields CDR1 LNHDA and CDR2 SQIVND (reference sequence). CDR3 residues: CAASARDRFFGAFF. As DNA, the CDR3 is TGTGCCGCCTCAGCCCGGGACAGGTTCTTCGGCGCTTTCTTT. Full variable domain (rest looked up from reference TRBV19 and TRBJ1-1): DGGITQSPKYLFRKEGQNVTLSCEQNLNHDAMYWYRQDPGQGLRLIYYSQIVNDFQKGDIAEGYSVSREKKESFPLTVTSAQKNPTAFYLCAASARDRFFGAFFGQGTRLTVV.

This clone was picked up a small number of times. V is TRBV30 and J is TRBJ1-1; no definite D call. Germline V lookup: CDR1 GTSNPN, CDR2 SVGIG (reference sequence). The CDR3 spans 11 residues. V was shortened by 3 bases and J by 3 bases, with 5 bases between the two germline ends. This CDR3 is CAWRIYTEAFF. CDR3 in DNA: TGTGCCTGGAGGATTTACACTGAAGCTTTCTTT. The full variable domain, completed using reference TRBV30 and TRBJ1-1, is SQTIHQWPATLVQPVGSPLSLECTVEGTSNPNLYWYRQAAGRGLQLLFYSVGIGQISSEVPQNLSASRPQDRQFILSSKKLLLSDSGFYLCAWRIYTEAFFGQGTRLTVV.

The rearrangement joins TRBV5-4 to TRBJ2-7; no clear D. Trimming stripped 4 bases from V and 0 bases from J, with 11 bases between. Germline CDR1 is SGHNT and CDR2 is YYREEE (reference sequence). This CDR3 contains 14 residues. This CDR3 reads CASSPTGYSYEQYF. The CDR3 nucleotides read TGTGCCAGCAGCCCTACCGGTTACTCCTACGAGCAGTACTTC.

This rearrangement joins TRBV30 to TRBJ2-4; tentative D call: TRBD2 (5 bases). V was clipped by 5 bases and J by 0 bases, with 14 bases between them. CDR3 length: 15 amino acids. The germline gives CDR1 GTSNPN, CDR2 SVGIG (reference sequence). This CDR3 reads CAWQTGSLAKNIQYF. CDR3 in DNA: TGTGCCTGGCAGACGGGATCTCTAGCCAAAAACATTCAGTACTTC.

The V gene is TRBV6-5, the J gene TRBJ1-4; possibly TRBD1 for D (6 bases). V was clipped by 2 bases and J by 5 bases, with 6 bases between them. Germline lookup yields CDR1 MNHEY and CDR2 SVGAGI. The CDR3 is 13 residues long. The CDR3 coding sequence is TGTGCCAGCAGTTACAGGGGGAATGAAAAACTGTTTTTT. This codes for CASSYRGNEKLFF.

V and J are TRBV5-1 and TRBJ2-3; 11 nucleotides line up with TRBD2. This CDR3 comprises 16 residues. Germline CDR1 and CDR2: SGHRS and YFSETQ. The J segment lost 1 base and the V segment lost 2 bases, leaving 3 bases of the junction unmatched. CDR3 sequence: CASSFPGLAGTDTQYF. The CDR3 bases are TGCGCCAGCAGCTTTCCGGGACTAGCGGGCACAGATACGCAGTATTTT.

This clone is a singleton in its sample. The chain has TRBV6-5 and TRBJ1-2; D is perhaps TRBD1 (6 bases). The CDR3 consists of 13 residues. Germline loops: CDR1 MNHEY, CDR2 SVGAGI. Between the trimmed V and J ends, which lost 6 bases and 3 bases, there was a span of 11 bases. CDR3 DNA: TGTGCCAGCAGGATGGGGGGCTACTATGGCTACACCTTC. Translated, it gives CASRMGGYYGYTF.